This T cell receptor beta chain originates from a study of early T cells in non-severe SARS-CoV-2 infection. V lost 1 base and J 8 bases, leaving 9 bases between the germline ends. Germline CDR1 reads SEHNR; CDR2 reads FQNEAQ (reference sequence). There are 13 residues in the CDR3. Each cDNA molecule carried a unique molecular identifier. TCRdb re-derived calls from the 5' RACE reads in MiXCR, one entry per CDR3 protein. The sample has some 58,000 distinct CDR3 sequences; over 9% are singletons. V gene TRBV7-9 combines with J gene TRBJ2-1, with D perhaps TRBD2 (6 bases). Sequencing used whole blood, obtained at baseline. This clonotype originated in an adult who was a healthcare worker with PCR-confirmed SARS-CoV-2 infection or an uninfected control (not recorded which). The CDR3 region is CASSLVASDEQFF. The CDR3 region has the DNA TGTGCCAGCAGCTTAGTGGCTAGCGATGAGCAGTTCTTC.